The rows below give T cell receptor beta chains drawn from one sample of a study of CD4 T cells in relation to SARS-CoV-2 and coronaviruses. Profiled with immunoSEQ multiplex PCR; TCRdb holds only in-frame clones, not every one. The data hold 21,000 or so clones, with approximately 82% observed a single time. Antigens of these TCRs are unknown. Sequenced input: CD4+ T cells from PBMCs, cultured in vitro. The source of these receptors is a human donor in good health. Each CDR3 is given with its conserved first and last residue. A D gene is named only where the DNA matches it firmly. The size of a clone is reported for some rows only, either as once, few or many, or as a class for expanded clones.

clone_size | j_call | v_call | d_call | cdr3_nt | cdr3_aa
. | TRBJ1-2 | TRBV27 | . | TGTGCCAGCAGTGCCCCTGGCGGGGGCTACACCTTC | CASSAPGGGYTF
. | TRBJ1-1 | TRBV18 | TRBD1 | TGTGCCAGCTCACCGGGGACAGGGGGACGGAACACTGAAGCTTTCTTT | CASSPGTGGRNTEAFF
few | TRBJ2-7 | TRBV30 | . | TGTGCCTGCGACACAGGGTCCTACGAGCAGTACTTC | CACDTGSYEQYF
. | TRBJ1-2 | TRBV6-1 | . | TGTGCCAGCAGTGAAGGGGGGGCAGGAGGCTACACCTTC | CASSEGGAGGYTF
. | TRBJ1-1 | TRBV20-1 | . | TGCAGTGCTAGTAGCGGGGTCTCTGAAGCTTTCTTT | CSASSGVSEAFF
. | TRBJ1-2 | TRBV5-1 | TRBD1 | TGCGCCAGCAGCTTGGGGGACAGGGGCTATGGCTACACCTTC | CASSLGDRGYGYTF
once | TRBJ2-3 | TRBV10-2 | . | TGCGCCAGCAGTGAGGTCCAGGGAACGCAGTATTTT | CASSEVQGTQYF
. | TRBJ2-2 | TRBV11-2 | . | TGTGCCAGCAGCTTAGTACCCTCACGGACCGGGGAGCTGTTTTTT | CASSLVPSRTGELFF
. | TRBJ2-7 | TRBV19 | TRBD2 | TGTGCCAGTAGTATGGGGGCGGTAGCGGGAGCGTACGAGCAGTACTTC | CASSMGAVAGAYEQYF
. | TRBJ2-3 | TRBV6-6 | . | TGTGCCAGCAGTTACTCTGAGGGTGGGGATACGCAGTATTTT | CASSYSEGGDTQYF
few | TRBJ2-2 | TRBV7-8 | . | TGTGCCAGCAGCCAAGGTGCGGGGGCTTACACCGGGGAGCTGTTTTTT | CASSQGAGAYTGELFF
few | TRBJ1-4 | TRBV4-1 | . | TGCGCCAGCAGCCAAGACGGGAGGGGGAATGAAAAACTGTTTTTT | CASSQDGRGNEKLFF
. | TRBJ2-5 | TRBV5-4 | TRBD1 | TGTGCCAGCAGCTTGGATAGTGGGGGACAGGAGACCCAGTACTTC | CASSLDSGGQETQYF
. | TRBJ1-5 | TRBV4-2 | . | TGTGCCAGCAGCCAAGATGGAGATCAGCCCCAGCATTTT | CASSQDGDQPQHF